This T cell receptor (beta chain) comes out of a study of technical replicates of blood from several donors. CDR3 length: 14 amino acids. Germline assignment: CDR1 SGHNT and CDR2 YYREEE (reference sequence). V was pared by 0 bases and J by 7 bases, with 4 bases of the junction left unmatched. Repertoires were generated with immunoSEQ multiplex PCR, while TCRdb's copy carries only in-frame clones and drops some. The sample has just under 60,000 clones, approximately 95% seen once. This chain connects TRBV5-4 to TRBJ1-5, with 7 nucleotides matching TRBD1. This receptor was identified in a human donor in good health. Some clones in this sample may be carry-over from other donors' samples. The sample consisted of PBMCs. As DNA, the CDR3 is TGTGCCAGCAGCTTGGGACAGGGAAGGCAGCCCCAGCATTTT. The encoded protein is CASSLGQGRQPQHF.